The clone carrying this TCR beta chain was detected many times. Its specificity is not known. The data were taken from a study of T cell repertoires in cytomegalovirus infection. At the level of the study: It was the public TCR beta signatures that indicated both CMV infection and matching HLA type. Study-wide findings and caveats: HLA-C-restricted CMV-specific TCR beta clonotypes prevailed in the ex vivo response. Totalled public TCR beta family frequency picked out people who carried CMV plus the relevant HLA.

V gave up 8 bases and J gave up 5 bases, with 15 bases separating them. This CDR3 comprises 14 residues. Germline V gene lookup returns CDR1 SNHLY and CDR2 FYNNEI. TCRdb redid the calling of the reads with MiXCR, one entry per CDR3 protein. The repertoire holds about 130,000 distinct CDR3 sequences, 8% to 9% seen once, with 9.5% to 13% in the top ten. The genes are TRBV2 and TRBJ1-4; D gene uncertain. The specimen was PBMCs. The sequence came from a human donor in good health (CMV status not recorded). Some clones in this sample may be carry-over from other donors' samples. The DNA of the CDR3 is TGTGCCAGCCGAAGGGCCTCCGGAAATGAAAAACTGTTTTTT. This gives the protein CASRRASGNEKLFF.